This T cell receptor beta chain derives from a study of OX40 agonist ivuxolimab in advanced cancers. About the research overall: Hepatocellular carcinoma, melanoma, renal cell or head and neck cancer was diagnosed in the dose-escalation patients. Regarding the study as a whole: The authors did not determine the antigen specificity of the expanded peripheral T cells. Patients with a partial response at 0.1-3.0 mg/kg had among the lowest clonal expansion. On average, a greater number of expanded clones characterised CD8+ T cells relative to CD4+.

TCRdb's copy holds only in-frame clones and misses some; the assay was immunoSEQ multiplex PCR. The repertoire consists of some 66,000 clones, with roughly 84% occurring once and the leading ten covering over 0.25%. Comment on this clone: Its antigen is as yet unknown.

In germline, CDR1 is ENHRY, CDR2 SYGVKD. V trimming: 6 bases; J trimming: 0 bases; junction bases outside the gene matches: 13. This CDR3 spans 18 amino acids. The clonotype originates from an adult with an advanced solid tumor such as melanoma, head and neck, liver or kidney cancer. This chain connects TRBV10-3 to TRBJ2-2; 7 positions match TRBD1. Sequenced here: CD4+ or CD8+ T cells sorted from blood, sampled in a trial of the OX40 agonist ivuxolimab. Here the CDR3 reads CAISGRQGPVSNTGELFF. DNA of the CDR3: TGTGCCATCAGCGGTCGACAGGGCCCAGTATCGAACACCGGGGAGCTGTTTTTT.